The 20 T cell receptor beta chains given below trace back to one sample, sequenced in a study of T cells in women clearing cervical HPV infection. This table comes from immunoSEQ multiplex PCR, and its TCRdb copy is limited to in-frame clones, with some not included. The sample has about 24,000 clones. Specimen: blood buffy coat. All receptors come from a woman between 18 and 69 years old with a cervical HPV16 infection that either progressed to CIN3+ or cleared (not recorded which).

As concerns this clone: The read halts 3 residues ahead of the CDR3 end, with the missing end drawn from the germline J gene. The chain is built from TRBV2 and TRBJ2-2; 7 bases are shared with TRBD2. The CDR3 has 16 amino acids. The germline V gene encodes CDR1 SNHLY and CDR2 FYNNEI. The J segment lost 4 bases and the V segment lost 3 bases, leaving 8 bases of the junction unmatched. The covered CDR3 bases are TGTGCCAGCAGTGATTTGGGGACTACTCGCACCGGGGAG. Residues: CASSDLGTTRTGE. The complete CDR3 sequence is CASSDLGTTRTGELFF.

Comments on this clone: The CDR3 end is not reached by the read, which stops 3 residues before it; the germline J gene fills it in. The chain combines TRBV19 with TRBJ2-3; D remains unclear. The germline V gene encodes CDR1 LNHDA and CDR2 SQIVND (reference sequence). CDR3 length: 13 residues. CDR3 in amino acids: CASTGSRPQPQYF. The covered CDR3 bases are TGTGCCAGTACCGGGTCCCGGCCTCAGCCG.

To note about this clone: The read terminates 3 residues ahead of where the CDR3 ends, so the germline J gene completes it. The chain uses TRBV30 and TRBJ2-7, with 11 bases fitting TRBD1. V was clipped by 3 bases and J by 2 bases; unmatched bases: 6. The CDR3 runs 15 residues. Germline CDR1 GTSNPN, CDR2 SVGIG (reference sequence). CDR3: CAWSRGGQGAYEQYF. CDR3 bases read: TGTGCCTGGAGCCGCGGGGGACAGGGGGCCTACGAG.

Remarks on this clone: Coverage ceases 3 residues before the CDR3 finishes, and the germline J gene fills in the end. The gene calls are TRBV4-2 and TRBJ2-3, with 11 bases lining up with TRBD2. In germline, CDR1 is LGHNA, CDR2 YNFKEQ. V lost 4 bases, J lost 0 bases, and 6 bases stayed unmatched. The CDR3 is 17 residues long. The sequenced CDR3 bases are TGTGCCAGCAGCCGGCGGCTAGCGGGGGGAAGCACAGATACG. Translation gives CASSRRLAGGSTDT. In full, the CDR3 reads CASSRRLAGGSTDTQYF.

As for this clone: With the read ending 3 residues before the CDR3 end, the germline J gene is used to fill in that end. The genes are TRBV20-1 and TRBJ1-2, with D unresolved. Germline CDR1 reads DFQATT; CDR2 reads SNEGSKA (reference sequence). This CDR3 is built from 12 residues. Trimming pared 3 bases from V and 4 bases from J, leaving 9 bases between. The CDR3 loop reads CSASLSGYGYTF. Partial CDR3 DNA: TGCAGTGCTAGTTTGTCGGGCTATGGC.

CDR3 region: CASSPGGGGYTF. The covered CDR3 bases are TGTGCCAGCAGCCCGGGGGGAGGTGGC. The chain couples TRBV5-6 to TRBJ1-2, with D possibly matching TRBD1 (5 bases). The observed sequence ends 3 residues before the CDR3 terminus, with the missing tail filled in from the germline J gene. CDR1 is SGHDT, CDR2 YYEEEE, per germline. This CDR3 comprises 12 residues. Trimming stripped 4 bases from V and 7 bases from J, with 11 bases between.

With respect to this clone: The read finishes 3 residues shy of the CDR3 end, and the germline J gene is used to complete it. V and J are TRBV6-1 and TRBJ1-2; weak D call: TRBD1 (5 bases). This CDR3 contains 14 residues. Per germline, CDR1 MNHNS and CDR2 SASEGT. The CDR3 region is CASSVGGRVDTYTF. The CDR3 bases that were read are TGTGCCAGCAGTGTTGGGGGGAGGGTAGATACC.

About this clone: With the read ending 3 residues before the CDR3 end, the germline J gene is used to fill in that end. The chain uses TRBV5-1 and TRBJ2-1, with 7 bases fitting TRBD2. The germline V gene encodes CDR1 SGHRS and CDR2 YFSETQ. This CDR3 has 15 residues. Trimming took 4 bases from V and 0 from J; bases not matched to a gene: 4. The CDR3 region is CASSLTSISYNEQFF. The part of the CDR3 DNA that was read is TGCGCCAGCAGCCTGACTAGCATCTCCTACAATGAG.

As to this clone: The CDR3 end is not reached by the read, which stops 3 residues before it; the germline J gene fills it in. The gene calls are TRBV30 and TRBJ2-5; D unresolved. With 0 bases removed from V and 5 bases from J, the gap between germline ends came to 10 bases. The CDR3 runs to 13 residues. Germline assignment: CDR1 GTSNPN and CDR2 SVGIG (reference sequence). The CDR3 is CAWSVQSPETQYF. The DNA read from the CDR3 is TGTGCCTGGAGTGTACAGTCTCCGGAGACC.

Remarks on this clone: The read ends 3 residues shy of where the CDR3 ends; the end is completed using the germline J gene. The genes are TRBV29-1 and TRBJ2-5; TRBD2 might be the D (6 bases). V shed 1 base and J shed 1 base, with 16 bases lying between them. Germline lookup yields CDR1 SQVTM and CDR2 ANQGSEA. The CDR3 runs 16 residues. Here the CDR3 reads CSVEGGDRDIQETQYF. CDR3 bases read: TGCAGCGTTGAAGGGGGGGACCGGGATATCCAAGAGACC.

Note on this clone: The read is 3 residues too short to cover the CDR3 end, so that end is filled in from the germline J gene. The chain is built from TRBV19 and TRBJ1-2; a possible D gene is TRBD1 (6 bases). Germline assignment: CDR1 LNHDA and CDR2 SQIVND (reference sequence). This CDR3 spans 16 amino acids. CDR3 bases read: TGTGCCAGTAGTCCCCTAGCGGGGGCCTCCAGTTACGAC. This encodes CASSPLAGASSYD. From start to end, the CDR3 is CASSPLAGASSYDYTF.

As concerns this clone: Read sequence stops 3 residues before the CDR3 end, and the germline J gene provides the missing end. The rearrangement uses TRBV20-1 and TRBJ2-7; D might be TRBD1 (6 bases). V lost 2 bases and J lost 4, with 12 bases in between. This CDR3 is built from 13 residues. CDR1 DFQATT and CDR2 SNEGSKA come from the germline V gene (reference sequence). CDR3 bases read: TGCAGTGCTAGAAGTGGGGGCCAATACGAG. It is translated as CSARSGGQYE. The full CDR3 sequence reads CSARSGGQYEQYF.

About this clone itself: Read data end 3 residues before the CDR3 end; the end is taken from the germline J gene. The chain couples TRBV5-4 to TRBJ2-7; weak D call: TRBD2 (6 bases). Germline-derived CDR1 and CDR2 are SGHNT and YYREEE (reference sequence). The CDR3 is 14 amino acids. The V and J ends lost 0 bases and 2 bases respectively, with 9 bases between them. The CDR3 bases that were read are TGTGCCAGCAGCTTGGCCCCGGGGGCCTACGAG. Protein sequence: CASSLAPGAYE. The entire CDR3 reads CASSLAPGAYEQYF.

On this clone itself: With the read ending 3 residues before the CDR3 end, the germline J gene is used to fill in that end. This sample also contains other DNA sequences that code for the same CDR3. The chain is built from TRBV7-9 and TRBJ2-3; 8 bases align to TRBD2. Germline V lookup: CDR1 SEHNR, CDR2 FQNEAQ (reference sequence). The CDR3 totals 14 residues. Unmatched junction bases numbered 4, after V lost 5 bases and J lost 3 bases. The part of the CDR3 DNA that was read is TGTGCCAGCAGCCGTAGCGGGAATACAGATACG. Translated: CASSRSGNTDT. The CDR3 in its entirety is CASSRSGNTDTQYF.

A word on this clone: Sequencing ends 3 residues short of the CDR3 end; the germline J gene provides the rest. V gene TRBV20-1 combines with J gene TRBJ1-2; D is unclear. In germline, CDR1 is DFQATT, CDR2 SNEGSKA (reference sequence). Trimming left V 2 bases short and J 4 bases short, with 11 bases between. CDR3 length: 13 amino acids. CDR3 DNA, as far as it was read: TGCAGTGCTAGAATCCCGACGGGCTATGGC. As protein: CSARIPTGYG. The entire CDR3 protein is CSARIPTGYGYTF.

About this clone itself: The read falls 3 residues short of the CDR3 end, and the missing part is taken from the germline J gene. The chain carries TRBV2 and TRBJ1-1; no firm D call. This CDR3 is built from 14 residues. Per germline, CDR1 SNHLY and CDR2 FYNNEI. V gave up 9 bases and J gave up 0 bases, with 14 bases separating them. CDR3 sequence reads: CASSPRVLNTEAFF. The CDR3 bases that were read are TGTGCCAGTTCGCCGCGGGTTCTGAACACTGAA.

CDR3 in amino acids: CASIDREGQPQHF. CDR3 DNA, as far as it was read: TGTGCCAGCATCGACAGGGAAGGTCAGCCC. The rearrangement joins TRBV6-2 or TRBV6-3 to TRBJ1-5; 7 positions agree with TRBD1. The CDR3 is cut off 3 residues early in the read; its end comes from the germline J gene. Unmatched junction bases numbered 6, after V lost 7 bases and J lost 6 bases. Germline V gene lookup returns CDR1 MNHEY and CDR2 SVGEGT. CDR3 length: 13 residues.

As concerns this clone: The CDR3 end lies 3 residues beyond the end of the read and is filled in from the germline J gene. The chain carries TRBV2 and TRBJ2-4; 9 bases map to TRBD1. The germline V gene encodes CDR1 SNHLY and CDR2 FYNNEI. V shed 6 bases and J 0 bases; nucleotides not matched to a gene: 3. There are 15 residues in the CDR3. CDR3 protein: CASRPDRGAKNIQYF. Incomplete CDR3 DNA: TGTGCCAGCAGACCGGACAGGGGAGCCAAAAACATT.

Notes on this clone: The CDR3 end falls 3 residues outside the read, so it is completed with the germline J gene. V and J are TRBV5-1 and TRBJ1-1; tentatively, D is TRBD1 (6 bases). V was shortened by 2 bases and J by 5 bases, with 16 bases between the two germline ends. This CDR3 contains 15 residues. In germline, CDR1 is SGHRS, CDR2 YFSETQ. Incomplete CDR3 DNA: TGCGCCAGCAGCTTAGACGGGGGGGGCTGGACTGAA. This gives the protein CASSLDGGGWTE. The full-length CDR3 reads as CASSLDGGGWTEAFF.

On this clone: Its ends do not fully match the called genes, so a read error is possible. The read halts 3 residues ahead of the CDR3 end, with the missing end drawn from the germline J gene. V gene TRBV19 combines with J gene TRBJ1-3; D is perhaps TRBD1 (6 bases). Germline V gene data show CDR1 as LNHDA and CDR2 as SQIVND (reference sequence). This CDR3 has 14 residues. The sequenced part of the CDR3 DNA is TGTGCCAGTACCACTACGACGACAGGAAACACT. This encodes CASTTTTTGNT. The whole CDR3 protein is CASTTTTTGNTIYF.